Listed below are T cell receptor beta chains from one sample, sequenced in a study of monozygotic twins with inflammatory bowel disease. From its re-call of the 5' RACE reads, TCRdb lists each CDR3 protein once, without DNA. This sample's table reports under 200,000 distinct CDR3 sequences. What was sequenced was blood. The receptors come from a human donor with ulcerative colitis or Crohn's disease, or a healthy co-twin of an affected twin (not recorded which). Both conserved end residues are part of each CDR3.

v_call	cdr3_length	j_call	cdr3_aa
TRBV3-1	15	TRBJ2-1	CASNRGTEGNNEQFF
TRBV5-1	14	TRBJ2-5	CASSLAVGPETQYF
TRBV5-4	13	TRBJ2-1	CASSPGLLDEQFF
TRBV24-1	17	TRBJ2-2	CATSDLFPAGNTGELFF
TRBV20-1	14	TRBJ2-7	CSARGELARYEQYF
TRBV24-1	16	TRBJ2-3	CATSDQLTGSTDTQYF
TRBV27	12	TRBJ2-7	CASSAPDYEQYF
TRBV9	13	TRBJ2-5	CASSGRDLETQYF
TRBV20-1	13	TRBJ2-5	CSAEQRQQETQYF
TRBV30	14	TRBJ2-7	CAWSRLAGVGEQYF
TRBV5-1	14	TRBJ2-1	CASSLDPLTTEQFF
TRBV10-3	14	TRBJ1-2	CAISESYGSYGYTF
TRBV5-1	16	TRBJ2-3	CASSGRSGGTTDTQYF
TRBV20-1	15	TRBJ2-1	CSAPGTSGSQDEQFF
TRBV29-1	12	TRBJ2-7	CSVAGQGSEQYF
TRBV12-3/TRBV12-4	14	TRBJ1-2	CASSLGQGSYGYTF
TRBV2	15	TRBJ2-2	CANRRLSGSSGELFF
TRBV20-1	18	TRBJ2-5	CSASGSRRIHQSQETQYF
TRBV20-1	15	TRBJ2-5	CSASDGTAYQETQYF
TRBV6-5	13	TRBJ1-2	CASRPKDRDGYTF
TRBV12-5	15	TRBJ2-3	CASGSSGGSTDTQYF
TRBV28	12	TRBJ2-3	CASSFERAPLCF
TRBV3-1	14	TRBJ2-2	CASSPLQGSGELFF
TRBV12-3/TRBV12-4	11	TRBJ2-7	CASSFAGEQYF
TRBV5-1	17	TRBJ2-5	CASSKRGQGREGETQYF
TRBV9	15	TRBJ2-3	CASSVYGSYTDTQYF
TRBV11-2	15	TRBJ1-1	CASSSQGQGSTEAFF
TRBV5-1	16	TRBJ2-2	CASSLGIQGNTGELFF
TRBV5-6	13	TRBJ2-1	CASSLTSGGEQFF
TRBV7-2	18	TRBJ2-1	CASSSGWGGRGTYNEQFF
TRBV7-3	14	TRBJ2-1	CASSFSGYNNEQFF
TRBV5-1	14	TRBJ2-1	CASSLNAGVNEQFF
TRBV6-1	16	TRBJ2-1	CASSEIGDRAYNEQFF
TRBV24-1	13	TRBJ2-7	CATSARGAYEQYF
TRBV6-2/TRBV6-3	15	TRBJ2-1	CASTASGSLNNEQFF
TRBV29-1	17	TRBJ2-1	CSVVDRGGKPNYNEQFF
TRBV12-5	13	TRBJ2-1	CASGLRQGSEQFF
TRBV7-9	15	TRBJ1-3	CASSVTGEAGNTIYF
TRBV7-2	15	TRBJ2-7	CASRTKGLVGYEQYF
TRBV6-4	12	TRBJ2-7	CASMTGGYEQYF
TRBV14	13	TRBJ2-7	CASRPGGSYEQYF
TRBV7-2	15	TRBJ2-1	CASSLELATGYEQFF
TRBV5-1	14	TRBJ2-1	CASSVTSGSNEQFF
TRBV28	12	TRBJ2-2	CASSEAFRELFF
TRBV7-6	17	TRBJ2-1	CASSLRTTSSSYNEQFF
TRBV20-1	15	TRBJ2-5	CSARLTSGSQETQYF
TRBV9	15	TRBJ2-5	CASSATGVGWQTQYF
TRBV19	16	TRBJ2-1	CASSIDSPDSYNEQFF
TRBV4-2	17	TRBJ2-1	CASSQVNPGGGYNEQFF
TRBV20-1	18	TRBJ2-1	CSARRGTSGRLSYNEQFF
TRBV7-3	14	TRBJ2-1	CASSLSQGNNEQFF
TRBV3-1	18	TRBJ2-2	CASSQDFRASGRLGELFF
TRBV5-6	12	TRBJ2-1	CASSPMGHEQFF
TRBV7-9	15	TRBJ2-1	CASSFSAGGPYEQFF